This TCR beta chain originates from a study of PD-1 blockade in classical Hodgkin lymphoma. Points from the study as a whole: CD4+ TCR diversity climbed significantly by C4D1, unlike CD8+ TCR diversity. Newly diagnosed and completely responding patients shared comparable baseline diversity. Reports described newly diagnosed patients as having lower baseline TCR diversity than healthy donors. With respect to the repertoire differences, their causes, possibly disease activity or prior therapy, remain undefined.

Every single patient, without exception, relapsed after autologous stem cell transplantation, and brentuximab vedotin exposure varied. Clones were read by immunoSEQ multiplex PCR, and TCRdb kept only the in-frame ones, dropping some. The table records about 58,000 clones, under 95% of them present only once. CDR1 SGHDT and CDR2 YYEEEE come from the germline V gene. Trimming pared 4 bases from V and 5 bases from J, leaving 12 bases between. The CDR3 is 13 amino acids. About this clone itself: What it binds is not known.

The sample was peripheral blood mononuclear cells (PBMCs), taken before the second cycle of nivolumab. This TCR was sampled from a human donor with classical Hodgkin lymphoma. The chain links TRBV5-6 to TRBJ2-5; D gene uncertain. CDR3 loop: CASSLLLRETQYF. In DNA form, the CDR3 reads TGTGCCAGCAGCCTCCTCCTCCGGGAGACCCAGTACTTC.